This is a list of T cell receptor beta chains from one sample in a study of cytotoxic CD8 clonotypes in ibrutinib-treated CLL. Measured with immunoSEQ multiplex PCR; TCRdb has only the in-frame clones, and not every one. The repertoire holds around 26,000 clones, with more than 65% as singletons. The specimen was PBMCs, collected after 12 months of ibrutinib treatment. The source of these receptors is a human donor with chronic lymphocytic leukemia. Both conserved end residues are part of each CDR3. The D gene is left open where the match is weak. Expanded clones are given a class, and other clones once, few, many or no size at all.

clone size	J gene	V gene	D gene	CDR3 DNA	CDR3 protein
once	TRBJ2-7	TRBV7-2	TRBD1	TGTGCCAGCACTTTGGACAGGGTCTACGAGCAGTACTTC	CASTLDRVYEQYF
once	TRBJ2-7	TRBV4-1	TRBD1	TGCGCCAGCAGCTTCACCGGGACAGGGTCCTACGAGCAGTACTTC	CASSFTGTGSYEQYF
-	TRBJ2-3	TRBV11-2	TRBD2	TGTGCCAGCAGCTTAGAAGGCCTAGCGGGGGCCTCTCATACGCAGTATTTT	CASSLEGLAGASHTQYF
-	TRBJ1-4	TRBV4-3	TRBD1	TGCGCCAGCAGTCTCGACAGGGGAGGGAATGAAAAACTGTTTTTT	CASSLDRGGNEKLFF
many	TRBJ1-5	TRBV7-8	-	TGTGCCAGCAGCCCTTCGGCAGCCAGCAATCAGCCCCAGCATTTT	CASSPSAASNQPQHF
-	TRBJ1-4	TRBV5-1	-	TGCGCCAGCAGCTTGGGGGAAACTCACCTTGAAAAACTGTTTTTT	CASSLGETHLEKLFF
-	TRBJ2-2	TRBV11-2	TRBD2	TGTGCCAGCAGCTTAGGGTTTAGCGGGGGAACCGGGGAGCTGTTTTTT	CASSLGFSGGTGELFF
-	TRBJ2-5	TRBV27	-	TGTGCCAGCAGTTTATCGATCCCCAAGACCGGGAGCCGTACCCAGTACTTC	CASSLSIPKTGSRTQYF
-	TRBJ2-1	TRBV28	TRBD1	TGTGCCAGCAGTCTGCCCGGGACAGGGGGCAGGAATGAGCAGTTCTTC	CASSLPGTGGRNEQFF
-	TRBJ2-7	TRBV6-6	TRBD1	TGTGCCAGCAGTGACCAACAGGGGGTTTCCTACGAGCAGTACTTC	CASSDQQGVSYEQYF
large	TRBJ2-3	TRBV6-5	-	TGTGCCAGCAGCGCGGACGGATCTAGCACAGATACGCAGTATTTT	CASSADGSSTDTQYF
-	TRBJ2-2	TRBV6-5	TRBD2	TGTGCCAGCAATAGTGCGGGGGGGCCCACCGGGGAGCTGTTTTTT	CASNSAGGPTGELFF
medium-sized	TRBJ2-2	TRBV5-1	-	TGCGCCAGCAGCTTGAAAGGTGCCGGGGAGCTGTTTTTT	CASSLKGAGELFF
once	TRBJ2-7	TRBV19	TRBD1	TGTGCCAGTAGTATAGTGGTGGGACAGCGCGGGCGGCAGTACTTC	CASSIVVGQRGRQYF
-	TRBJ2-3	TRBV4-1	-	TGCGCCAGCAGCCAAGATGGGGGGCCAGATACGCAGTATTTT	CASSQDGGPDTQYF
-	TRBJ2-6	TRBV15	-	TGTGCCACCAGCAGAGGGACAGCCCCCTCTGGGGCCAACGTCCTGACTTTC	CATSRGTAPSGANVLTF
few	TRBJ1-2	TRBV11-2	TRBD1	TGTGCCAGCAGCCTGACAGGGGACTATGGCTACACCTTC	CASSLTGDYGYTF
-	TRBJ1-2	TRBV7-3	TRBD1	TGTGCCAGCAGCCCGGGACAGGGACTTGGCTACACCTTC	CASSPGQGLGYTF
once	TRBJ2-1	TRBV6-5	-	TGTGCCAGCAGTTACGGCCTTCACAATGAGCAGTTCTTC	CASSYGLHNEQFF
-	TRBJ2-1	TRBV27	TRBD2	TGTGCCAGCAGTTTAATGCGCGGGGGGGCCCTGGATGAGCAGTTCTTC	CASSLMRGGALDEQFF
-	TRBJ1-5	TRBV28	-	TGTGCCAGCAGTAGTGGGGTCGGAGGCAATCAGCCCCAGCATTTT	CASSSGVGGNQPQHF
-	TRBJ2-2	TRBV4-3	-	TGCGCCAGCAGCCTCGGAGCAGCGAACACCGGGGAGCTGTTTTTT	CASSLGAANTGELFF
-	TRBJ1-5	TRBV4-1	TRBD1	TGCGCCAGCAGCCAAATCCCGGGACAGGGGTATCAGCCCCAGCATTTT	CASSQIPGQGYQPQHF
few	TRBJ2-3	TRBV4-1	-	TGCGCCAGCAGCCAAGACCCGGGACGCGGAATTGTGGGCACAGATACGCAGTATTTT	CASSQDPGRGIVGTDTQYF
-	TRBJ1-1	TRBV5-1	-	TGCGCCAGCAGCTTTATCCTCCTGGGCGAGAACACTGAAGCTTTCTTT	CASSFILLGENTEAFF
-	TRBJ1-3	TRBV29-1	-	TGCAGCGTGGACAACAGGCCTCTGGATGGAAACACCATATATTTT	CSVDNRPLDGNTIYF
-	TRBJ2-7	TRBV28	-	TGTGCCAGCAGTTTCGGCAAATCCTACGAGCAGTACTTC	CASSFGKSYEQYF
few	TRBJ1-2	TRBV6-5	-	TGTGCCAGCAGACAGGGAAAGTTTGGCTACACCTTC	CASRQGKFGYTF
-	TRBJ2-2	TRBV7-2	-	TGTGCCAGCAGCCCCCGCCGGGGCGGGGTCGGGGAGCTGTTTTTT	CASSPRRGGVGELFF
-	TRBJ2-7	TRBV27	-	TGTGCCAGCAGTGACAGGATCGGCGGGCAGTACTTC	CASSDRIGGQYF
once	TRBJ2-2	TRBV5-8	-	TGTGCCAGCAGCAAGGCGGGTCTGATTACCGGGGAGCTGTTTTTT	CASSKAGLITGELFF
-	TRBJ2-7	TRBV30	-	TGTGCCTGGAGCAAACCTCAGGGCTTGAGCTCCTACGAGCAGTACTTC	CAWSKPQGLSSYEQYF
-	TRBJ2-2	TRBV7-2	-	TGTGCCAGCAGCTTGCCGAGCGGAGAAAATCCCGGGGAGCTGTTTTTT	CASSLPSGENPGELFF
-	TRBJ1-4	TRBV5-1	-	TGCGCCAGCAGCCCCGCGCAGGGGATTGTAACTAATGAAAAACTGTTTTTT	CASSPAQGIVTNEKLFF
-	TRBJ2-1	TRBV9	-	TGTGCCAGCAGCGTAGCTGGTGGGGGGGCTGGGGCCTACAATGAGCAGTTCTTC	CASSVAGGGAGAYNEQFF
few	TRBJ1-6	TRBV6-5	-	TGTGCCAGCAGCTCCATCGAAAAATTTTCACCCCTCCACTTT	CASSSIEKFSPLHF
-	TRBJ2-7	TRBV1	-	TGCACCAGCAGCCAAGATTTGAGACAGGGGGATCACGAGCAGTACTTC	CTSSQDLRQGDHEQYF
-	TRBJ1-5	TRBV30	-	TGTGCCTGGAGGAAGGACAGTGTCAATCAGCCCCAGCATTTT	CAWRKDSVNQPQHF
-	TRBJ2-2	TRBV19	-	TGTGCCAGTAGGAAGGACAGGAACACCGGGGAGCTGTTTTTT	CASRKDRNTGELFF
-	TRBJ2-2	TRBV9	-	TGTGCCAGCAGCGCGGTTAGCACCGGGGAGCTGTTTTTT	CASSAVSTGELFF
-	TRBJ1-5	TRBV6-1	-	TGTGCCAGCAGTGAACCGGGACGGATCAATCAGCCCCAGCATTTT	CASSEPGRINQPQHF
few	TRBJ1-5	TRBV6-5	-	TGTGCCAGCAGTCGGGGTCTGTGGCAGCCCCAGCATTTT	CASSRGLWQPQHF